One and the same sample provided the 28 T cell receptor beta chains below, sequenced in a study of T cell changes during pregnancy in multiple sclerosis. The table came from immunoSEQ multiplex PCR; TCRdb's copy has only in-frame clones and leaves some out. In the table there are around 50,000 clones, around 90% of which are singletons. Sample: CD4+ T cells from peripheral blood mononuclear cells, taken after pregnancy. All receptors derive from a female donor in good health, enrolled as a control in a pregnancy study.

The CDR3 loop reads CAWSLGGFQGAQYF. The CDR3 region has the DNA TGTGCCTGGTCCCTGGGGGGATTTCAAGGGGCGCAGTATTTT. V gene TRBV30 combines with J gene TRBJ2-3; D perhaps matches TRBD2 (6 bases). Trimming took off 5 bases at V and 10 bases at J, with 22 bases between the two ends. Germline assignment: CDR1 GTSNPN and CDR2 SVGIG (reference sequence). The CDR3 loop spans 14 amino acids.

The chain uses TRBV11-2 and TRBJ2-1, with D unclear. The V gene's germline CDR1 is SGHAT and CDR2 FQNNGV. The CDR3 has 13 amino acids. Deletions cut 1 base from V and 6 bases from J, with 7 bases between. The CDR3 bases are TGTGCCAGCAGCTTAGGACTTAGCAATGAGCAGTTCTTC. The encoded protein is CASSLGLSNEQFF.

V usage is TRBV6-5 and J usage is TRBJ1-4; D unresolved. The CDR3 sequence is 13 residues long. CDR1 is MNHEY, CDR2 SVGAGI, per germline. Trimming took off 8 bases at V and 5 bases at J, with 12 bases between the two ends. The CDR3: CASAGRINEKLFF. The CDR3 DNA reads as TGTGCCAGCGCTGGGCGAATCAATGAAAAACTGTTTTTT.

The chain carries TRBV7-2 and TRBJ1-6, with 8 bases aligning to TRBD1. This CDR3 comprises 14 residues. Germline values: CDR1 SGHTA, CDR2 FQGNSA. V shed 5 bases, J shed 5 bases, and the junction held 2 bases outside the gene matches. CDR3 in amino acids: CASSLGQDNSPLHF. The CDR3 DNA reads as TGTGCCAGCAGCCTGGGACAGGATAATTCACCCCTCCACTTT.

This chain joins TRBV10-3 and TRBJ2-5, with D tentatively TRBD1 (5 bases). Germline V gene data show CDR1 as ENHRY and CDR2 as SYGVKD. V dropped 0 bases and J dropped 5 bases, with 28 bases sitting between them. The CDR3 is 20 residues long. CDR3 sequence: CAISESKIDSRDGERETQYF. The CDR3 DNA sequence: TGTGCCATCAGTGAGTCGAAAATTGATAGCAGGGATGGCGAAAGGGAGACCCAGTACTTC.

The chain couples TRBV28 to TRBJ1-5, with 8 bases that match TRBD1. The CDR3 spans 15 residues. V lost 5 bases to trimming and J lost 4 bases; unmatched junction nucleotides: 7. Germline assignment: CDR1 MDHEN and CDR2 SYDVKM. The CDR3 loop is CASSPQTGVNQPQHF. CDR3 sequence (DNA): TGTGCCAGCAGTCCCCAGACAGGGGTAAATCAGCCCCAGCATTTT.

The gene calls are TRBV27 and TRBJ1-3; 9 bases map to TRBD1. The V gene end was trimmed by 6 bases and the J gene end by 4 bases; junction bases not matched to a gene: 7. The germline gives CDR1 MNHEY, CDR2 SMNVEV (reference sequence). This CDR3 is 15 amino acids long. The CDR3 sequence: CASRQGQGFGNTIYF. In DNA form, the CDR3 reads TGTGCCAGCAGGCAAGGACAGGGGTTCGGAAACACCATATATTTT.

This clone was found once. The V gene is TRBV5-1, the J gene TRBJ1-1, with unresolved D. CDR3 size: 13 residues. The V gene lost 0 bases and the J gene lost 1 base, with 4 bases spanning the gap. Germline CDR1 reads SGHRS; CDR2 reads YFSETQ. CDR3 nucleotide sequence: TGCGCCAGCAGCTTGGACAGGAACACTGAAGCTTTCTTT. This sequence encodes CASSLDRNTEAFF. Full variable domain (outside the CDR3, taken from reference TRBV5-1 and TRBJ1-1): KAGVTQTPRYLIKTRGQQVTLSCSPISGHRSVSWYQQTPGQGLQFLFEYFSETQRNKGNFPGRFSGRQFSNSRSEMNVSTLELGDSALYLCASSLDRNTEAFFGQGTRLTVV.

The chain employs TRBV10-3 and TRBJ1-1; 9 nucleotides agree with TRBD1. J gave up 4 bases and V 5 bases, and 17 bases lay outside the gene matches. In germline, CDR1 is ENHRY, CDR2 SYGVKD. This CDR3 has 18 residues. The CDR3 spells CAISRTGVRDGSGTEAFF. The CDR3 nucleotides are TGTGCCATCAGTCGGACAGGGGTCCGCGATGGGTCCGGCACTGAAGCTTTCTTT.

J is TRBJ1-5 and V is TRBV27; maybe TRBD1 (5 bases). V was cut by 5 bases and J by 5 bases, with 13 bases left in between. Per germline, CDR1 MNHEY and CDR2 SMNVEV (reference sequence). This CDR3 comprises 14 residues. The DNA for the CDR3 is TGTGCCAGCAGTCTTTCAGGGAGGCATCAGCCCCAGCATTTT. The encoded protein is CASSLSGRHQPQHF.

The chain couples TRBV7-9 to TRBJ2-7; D perhaps matches TRBD2 (5 bases). Trimming pared 5 bases from V and 7 bases from J, leaving 12 bases between. From germline, CDR1 is SEHNR and CDR2 FQNEAQ (reference sequence). There are 12 residues in the CDR3. The CDR3 DNA follows: TGTGCCAGCAGCATCGGACCGGGGGAGCAGTACTTC. The encoded protein is CASSIGPGEQYF.

This clone showed up just once. The V gene is TRBV19, the J gene TRBJ1-1; no definite D call. This CDR3 has 13 residues. Trimming pared 8 bases from V and 5 bases from J, leaving 15 bases between. Germline values: CDR1 LNHDA, CDR2 SQIVND (reference sequence). The CDR3 DNA reads as TGTGCCAGTCACTGGCGGGGTAGGACTGAAGCTTTCTTT. It is translated as CASHWRGRTEAFF. Full variable domain (outside the CDR3, taken from reference TRBV19 and TRBJ1-1): DGGITQSPKYLFRKEGQNVTLSCEQNLNHDAMYWYRQDPGQGLRLIYYSQIVNDFQKGDIAEGYSVSREKKESFPLTVTSAQKNPTAFYLCASHWRGRTEAFFGQGTRLTVV.

V and J are TRBV12-5 and TRBJ1-2, with D uncertain. Germline lookup yields CDR1 LGHNT and CDR2 FRNRAP. V lost 5 bases, J lost 0 bases, and 13 bases lay in between. The CDR3 has 15 amino acids. The CDR3: CASGPHSPSNYGYTF. As DNA, the CDR3 is TGTGCTAGTGGTCCACACAGCCCCTCTAACTATGGCTACACCTTC.

This clone was recorded once. The chain uses TRBV5-1 and TRBJ2-2, with 9 positions matching TRBD2. V lost 0 bases to trimming and J lost 2 bases; unmatched junction nucleotides: 5. CDR1 and CDR2 from the germline V gene are SGHRS and YFSETQ. The CDR3 covers 17 residues. The DNA of the CDR3 is TGCGCCAGCAGCTTGGTAATAGCGGGAGTCAACACCGGGGAGCTGTTTTTT. Protein product: CASSLVIAGVNTGELFF.

The chain combines TRBV30 with TRBJ1-2, with TRBD1 identical over 11 bases. CDR3 size: 16 residues. Per germline, CDR1 GTSNPN and CDR2 SVGIG (reference sequence). V lost 3 bases and J lost 5; bases outside the gene matches: 11. The CDR3 region has the DNA TGTGCCTGGAGCCTACGGGACAGGGGGATGTTGTATGGCTACACCTTC. This codes for CAWSLRDRGMLYGYTF.

This clone was observed a single time. The rearrangement joins TRBV13 to TRBJ2-2; 7 bases align to TRBD1. V dropped 6 bases and J dropped 3; count of bases not matched to a gene: 7. CDR3 length: 15 amino acids. The germline gives CDR1 PRHDT, CDR2 FYEKMQ (reference sequence). CDR3 residues: CASRNSQGHTGELFF. In nucleotides, the CDR3 is TGTGCCAGCAGAAATTCACAGGGGCACACCGGGGAGCTGTTTTTT. The full variable domain, with the rest looked up from reference TRBV13 and TRBJ2-2, is AAGVIQSPRHLIKEKRETATLKCYPIPRHDTVYWYQQGPGQDPQFLISFYEKMQSDKGSIPDRFSAQQFSDYHSELNMSSLELGDSALYFCASRNSQGHTGELFFGEGSRLTVL.

This chain joins TRBV19 and TRBJ1-2, with D possibly matching TRBD1 (5 bases). V was clipped by 3 bases and J by 1 base, with 12 bases between them. Per the germline V gene, CDR1 is LNHDA and CDR2 is SQIVND (reference sequence). This CDR3 spans 15 amino acids. CDR3 amino acids: CASSMIDRVNYGYTF. In DNA form, the CDR3 reads TGTGCCAGTAGTATGATCGACAGAGTTAACTATGGCTACACCTTC.

The rearrangement uses TRBV19 and TRBJ1-5; a weak D match, TRBD1 (6 bases). The CDR3 spans 15 residues. Germline V gene sequence: CDR1 LNHDA, CDR2 SQIVND (reference sequence). Trimming took off 6 bases at V and 5 bases at J, with 17 bases between the two ends. CDR3 loop: CASSFGGGAYQPQHF. The CDR3 DNA is TGTGCCAGTAGCTTCGGAGGGGGGGCTTATCAGCCCCAGCATTTT.

This clone appeared a few times. The chain combines TRBV6-5 with TRBJ2-7, with D possibly TRBD2 on 5 matching bases. This CDR3 contains 13 residues. With 8 bases removed from V and 2 bases from J, the gap between germline ends came to 13 bases. Germline V CDR1 and CDR2: MNHEY, SVGAGI. DNA for the CDR3: TGTGCCAGCGGCGAGGGCGGGCCCTACGAGCAGTACTTC. It encodes CASGEGGPYEQYF.

This clone was recorded only once. The J gene is TRBJ1-2, the V gene TRBV7-9; tentatively, D is TRBD1 (5 bases). The germline V gene has CDR1 SEHNR and CDR2 FQNEAQ (reference sequence). Deletions cut 1 base from V and 2 bases from J, with 17 bases between. The CDR3 totals 17 residues. The CDR3 DNA follows: TGTGCCAGCAGCTTAGGGCCGGGGGGAGTCCCGAACTATGGCTACACCTTC. Translating gives CASSLGPGGVPNYGYTF. The whole variable domain, remainder taken from reference TRBV7-9 and TRBJ1-2, is DTGVSQNPRHKITKRGQNVTFRCDPISEHNRLYWYRQTLGQGPEFLTYFQNEAQLEKSRLLSDRFSAERPKGSFSTLEIQRTEQGDSAMYLCASSLGPGGVPNYGYTFGSGTRLTVV.

CDR3 nucleotide sequence: TGTGCCAGCAGCTCCTCTGGGCAGGGGGCTATAGATACGCAGTATTTT. It encodes CASSSSGQGAIDTQYF. This rearrangement joins TRBV5-6 to TRBJ2-3, with 8 bases aligning to TRBD1. Unmatched junction bases numbered 11, after V lost 3 bases and J lost 5 bases. The CDR3 is 16 residues long. Germline V gene sequence: CDR1 SGHDT, CDR2 YYEEEE.

This clone was picked up one time. The chain employs TRBV4-1 and TRBJ2-1; TRBD2 agrees at 7 bases. Per the germline V gene, CDR1 is MGHRA and CDR2 is YSYEKL. V shed 4 bases, J shed 6 bases, and the junction held 6 bases outside the gene matches. This CDR3 region has 14 residues. As DNA, the CDR3 is TGCGCCAGCAGCCCGGAACGACTAGCCAATGAGCAGTTCTTC. It translates to CASSPERLANEQFF.

This chain links TRBV27 with TRBJ1-6, with D possibly TRBD1 on 6 matching bases. The CDR3 is made up of 15 amino acids. With 5 bases removed from V and 9 bases from J, the gap between germline ends came to 17 bases. The germline V gene encodes CDR1 MNHEY and CDR2 SMNVEV (reference sequence). CDR3 region: CASSTPRDKGSPLHF. The DNA of the CDR3 is TGTGCCAGCAGTACACCCCGGGACAAAGGTTCACCCCTCCACTTT.

V gene TRBV27 combines with J gene TRBJ2-1, with 15 bases lining up with TRBD2. This CDR3 comprises 18 residues. Trimming took 3 bases from V and 4 from J; bases not matched to a gene: 7. Germline-derived CDR1 and CDR2 are MNHEY and SMNVEV (reference sequence). The CDR3 is CASSLEAGLAGGYNEQFF. CDR3 nucleotide sequence: TGTGCCAGCAGTTTGGAAGCGGGACTAGCGGGAGGTTACAATGAGCAGTTCTTC.

This clone has a count of ten or more. The rearrangement uses TRBV6-1 and TRBJ1-5, with D possibly TRBD1 on 5 matching bases. The germline CDR1 and CDR2 sequences are MNHNS and SASEGT. The CDR3 runs 15 residues. V lost 3 bases and J lost 7, with 16 bases in between. The CDR3 here is CASSDGQGGGQPQHF. The CDR3 DNA sequence: TGTGCCAGCAGTGACGGTCAGGGAGGCGGCCAGCCCCAGCATTTT.

The J gene is TRBJ2-7, the V gene TRBV7-6; 8 bases agree with TRBD2. The V gene end was trimmed by 1 base and the J gene end by 6 bases; junction bases not matched to a gene: 8. The CDR3 has 15 residues. Germline V gene sequence: CDR1 SGHVS, CDR2 FNYEAQ. This CDR3 is CASSLVAGGAGEQYF. DNA for the CDR3: TGTGCCAGCAGCTTAGTTGCGGGAGGTGCTGGCGAGCAGTACTTC.

The V and J genes are TRBV7-2 and TRBJ2-1; D might be TRBD2 (5 bases). Trimming left V 6 bases short and J 12 bases short, with 15 bases between. This CDR3 has 12 residues. Germline values: CDR1 SGHTA, CDR2 FQGNSA. CDR3 sequence (DNA): TGTGCCAGCAGACCTACTGGCCGGGGGCAGTTCTTC. Amino acid sequence: CASRPTGRGQFF.

V and J are TRBV5-1 and TRBJ2-3; D unclear. V lost 1 base and J 2 bases, leaving 11 bases between the germline ends. This CDR3 has 15 residues. The germline V gene has CDR1 SGHRS and CDR2 YFSETQ. This chain's CDR3 is CASSLLSDSTDTQYF. The CDR3 bases are TGCGCCAGCAGCTTGCTCAGCGACTCCACAGATACGCAGTATTTT. The whole variable domain, filled in from reference TRBV5-1 and TRBJ2-3, reads KAGVTQTPRYLIKTRGQQVTLSCSPISGHRSVSWYQQTPGQGLQFLFEYFSETQRNKGNFPGRFSGRQFSNSRSEMNVSTLELGDSALYLCASSLLSDSTDTQYFGPGTRLTVL.